These 14 T cell receptor beta chains originate from one sample sequenced in a study of beta chain features in type 1 diabetes (dated by TCRdb to 2016 to 2018). Study-level results and caveats: In all four CD4+ subsets, TCRB CDR3 length was moderately but significantly shorter in type 1 diabetes patients.

The library was made by the immunoSEQ multiplex PCR assay. All of the isolated RNA was reverse transcribed with the High Capacity cDNA Reverse Transcription Kit, so expressed TCRB transcripts were sequenced. TCRdb retrieved this table from immuneACCESS and kept in-frame rearrangements only. Not all clones are present; in checked studies, unresolved V genes account for under half, and no reason is known for the remainder. The sample yields approximately 20,000 clones; under 75% were counted once. Under 0.4% of the sample lies in the top ten. No antigens are known for them. Sequencing used stem cell memory CD4+ T cells from blood. What this sample's cell subset or site label stands for: stem cell-like memory CD4+ T cells. Source of these receptors: a man aged 18 to 30 with type 1 diabetes.

This chain joins TRBV29-1 and TRBJ2-5; D gene unclear. CDR1 and CDR2 from the germline V gene are SQVTM and ANQGSEA. The ends were cut back, 3 bases at V and 0 bases at J, with 11 bases in the middle. The CDR3 has 14 residues. For the CDR3, the DNA is TGCAGCGTTGATTCGACAAAGTACCAAGAGACCCAGTACTTC. It codes for CSVDSTKYQETQYF.

The chain carries TRBV28 and TRBJ2-7; 8 bases are a match to TRBD2. From germline, CDR1 is MDHEN and CDR2 SYDVKM. The length of the CDR3 is 13 residues. V was clipped by 6 bases and J by 5 bases; unmatched bases: 6. The CDR3 bases are TGTGCCAGCAGCGGGGGGGGGAGAGACGAGCAGTACTTC. Its translation: CASSGGGRDEQYF.

The rearrangement links TRBV27 to TRBJ2-7; D is ambiguous. V shed 0 bases and J shed 3 bases, with 12 bases lying between them. CDR1 MNHEY and CDR2 SMNVEV come from the germline V gene (reference sequence). The CDR3 has 15 amino acids. The CDR3 is CASSLSWRSLYEQYF. The CDR3 region has the DNA TGTGCCAGCAGTTTATCGTGGCGGAGCCTCTACGAGCAGTACTTC.

This clone has just one count. V usage is TRBV18 and J usage is TRBJ2-5; TRBD1 matches at 11 bases. Trimming took 4 bases from V and 3 from J; bases not matched to a gene: 10. The germline gives CDR1 KGHSH, CDR2 LQKENI. This CDR3 is 17 amino acids long. The CDR3 is CASSRNAGTGGEETQYF. The CDR3 DNA sequence: TGTGCCAGCTCACGGAATGCCGGGACAGGGGGGGAAGAGACCCAGTACTTC.

The chain has TRBV5-4 and TRBJ2-3, with TRBD2 identical over 7 bases. Germline CDR1 is SGHNT and CDR2 is YYREEE (reference sequence). Trimming removed 4 bases from V and 4 bases from J; junction bases left unmatched: 6. The CDR3 consists of 14 residues. CDR3 residues: CASSPGLVSDTQYF. In DNA, the CDR3 is TGTGCCAGCAGCCCTGGACTAGTCTCAGATACGCAGTATTTT.

This clone was counted only a few times. The J gene is TRBJ2-7, the V gene TRBV27; possible D gene TRBD2, 6 bases. Trimming left V 7 bases short and J 5 bases short, with 18 bases between. Germline V CDR1 and CDR2: MNHEY, SMNVEV (reference sequence). The CDR3 totals 14 residues. The CDR3 coding sequence is TGTGCCAGCAATTCCGGAAAGCGGGTTAACGAGCAGTACTTC. Its translation is CASNSGKRVNEQYF.

The genes are TRBV5-1 and TRBJ2-7; 16 bases fit TRBD2. The germline CDR1 and CDR2 sequences are SGHRS and YFSETQ. CDR3 length: 18 amino acids. The J segment lost 4 bases and the V segment lost 4 bases, leaving 11 bases of the junction unmatched. In DNA form, the CDR3 reads TGCGCCAGCAGCCCCGTCCCGGGACTAGCGGGGGGGCAATACGAGCAGTACTTC. This codes for CASSPVPGLAGGQYEQYF.

The chain is built from TRBV7-8 and TRBJ1-5; tentative D call: TRBD1 (5 bases). CDR3 length equals 12 residues. Trimming left V 5 bases short and J 7 bases short, with 9 bases between. Germline CDR1 is SGHVS and CDR2 is FQNEAQ. Here the CDR3 reads CASSLGGQPQHF. Written as DNA, the CDR3 is TGTGCCAGCAGCCTGGGGGGGCAGCCCCAGCATTTT.

This clone occurred a few times. The genes are TRBV5-1 and TRBJ2-3; D is perhaps TRBD2 (5 bases). The CDR3 has 15 residues. Looked up from germline, CDR1 is SGHRS and CDR2 is YFSETQ. V was clipped by 5 bases and J by 6 bases, with 19 bases between them. CDR3 amino acids: CASSPTGSSADTQYF. As DNA, the CDR3 is TGCGCCAGCAGTCCGACGGGGAGCTCAGCGGATACGCAGTATTTT.

This clone was detected once. The rearrangement joins TRBV5-1 to TRBJ2-3, with 15 bases matching TRBD2. Germline values: CDR1 SGHRS, CDR2 YFSETQ. This CDR3 is 15 amino acids long. Trimming at V came to 7 bases and at J to 6 bases, leaving 6 bases not matched to a gene. The CDR3 protein is CASGTSGGTGDTQYF. The CDR3 region has the DNA TGCGCCAGCGGGACTAGCGGGGGGACGGGCGATACGCAGTATTTT.

V usage is TRBV5-1 and J usage is TRBJ2-2, with TRBD2 matching over 12 bases. Germline V gene data show CDR1 as SGHRS and CDR2 as YFSETQ. This CDR3 is built from 17 residues. With 2 bases clipped from V and 8 bases from J, the junction kept 10 bases outside the gene matches. The CDR3 sequence: CASSFTTSGSDYGELFF. Here the CDR3 DNA reads TGCGCCAGCAGCTTCACGACTAGCGGGAGTGATTATGGGGAGCTGTTTTTT.

CDR3 protein: CASSVTPAGANVLTF. The CDR3 DNA reads as TGTGCCAGCAGCGTAACCCCGGCTGGGGCCAACGTCCTGACTTTC. The chain carries TRBV9 and TRBJ2-6; D unclear. This CDR3 is built from 15 residues. Trimming shortened V by 1 base and J by 2 bases, and 7 bases separated the two germline ends. Germline V gives CDR1 SGDLS, CDR2 YYNGEE.

The rearrangement uses TRBV7-2 and TRBJ2-1; TRBD2 aligns across 7 bases. The CDR3 loop spans 15 amino acids. CDR1 is SGHTA, CDR2 FQGNSA, per germline. Losses at the gene ends were 3 bases for V and 7 bases for J; bases not matched to a gene: 9. The CDR3 spells CASSFSMGGENEQFF. DNA for the CDR3: TGTGCCAGCAGCTTTTCTATGGGGGGGGAAAATGAGCAGTTCTTC.

The genes are TRBV27 and TRBJ1-5; TRBD1 is a possible D gene (5 bases). V was pared by 5 bases and J by 6 bases, with 17 bases between. Germline loops: CDR1 MNHEY, CDR2 SMNVEV (reference sequence). The CDR3 has 15 residues. The CDR3 loop is CASSPGSGGGQPQHF. CDR3 coding DNA: TGTGCCAGCAGTCCCGGCTCGGGGGGAGGTCAGCCCCAGCATTTT.